This T cell receptor (beta chain) was sequenced during a study of blood T cell repertoires in COVID-19 (TCRdb year 2020). Context from the whole study: The collaborator samples originated in the United States, Italy and Spain and spanned the acute and convalescent phases of COVID-19. The prospective study material was composed of cDNA or gDNA derived from T cells, B-cell-depleted T cells, or PBMCs. The dataset comprised deeply sampled blood TCRbeta repertoires from subjects exposed to, actively infected with, or recovered from COVID-19. A freely available public database, intended as a resource for researchers studying the immune response to SARS-CoV-2, is where the repertoires were released. The samples were drawn from the first 160 participants of the ongoing ImmuneRACE study and from some 1,300 subjects provided by 6 global collaborators. The sample metadata nearly always contained a de-identified subject ID, COVID-19 status, age in years and sex. Where available, HLA class I and class II types were obtained from metadata supplied by the sample provider rather than from assay-based typing.

Overall results and qualifications from the work: The quantity of clinical and demographic metadata differed by source and by participant and was supplied without curation.

The immunoSEQ Assay, a bias-controlled multiplex PCR, was used to amplify TCRbeta CDR3 regions from genomic DNA. The study's processing was this. Within the assay, amplification of reference gene primers was used to estimate how many nucleated cells each sample contained. To quantify the absolute abundance of each unique TCRbeta CDR3 rearrangement, sequence reads were collapsed and filtered. For each sample, productive Simpson clonality was calculated by taking the square root of Simpson's diversity index across productive rearrangements. The immuneACCESS repertoire file appears here via TCRdb, limited to in-frame rearrangements. These files lack a portion of the clones; in checked studies, under half of the deficit traces to unresolved V genes, and the cause of the others is not known. V and J calls and clone size are those listed in that table; D and trimming were worked out from the DNA. The sample contains around 200,000 clones, around 81% of them found a single time. The ten largest clonotypes hold under 3% of the sample.

Spanning cysteine to phenylalanine, the CDR3 consists of 15 amino acids. The DNA shown is the 45-base CDR3, in frame from base 1. The germline V gene specifies SNHLY as CDR1 and FYNNEI as CDR2. V has 3 bases trimmed and J has 0 bases trimmed; junction bases matching no gene number 5. Details on this clone: Its antigen is currently not known. Per-base qualities were not stored, and no clone one base away is much larger.

The collaborating institutions used their own protocols to collect whole blood in K2EDTA tubes. For TCRbeta analysis, collaborators shipped samples in one of three forms: frozen whole blood, isolated PBMCs, or DNA extracted from either of those sample types. The V gene is TRBV2 and the J gene is TRBJ2-7, with 7 bases matching TRBD1. The sequencing sample was made of peripheral blood. This clonotype was obtained from a human donor with acute or convalescent COVID-19. The donor label of this sample is uncertain. The nucleotide sequence reads as follows: TGTGCCAGCAGTGACGCAGGGGGTGGCTCCTACGAGCAGTACTTC. The resulting protein is CASSDAGGGSYEQYF.